This TCR beta chain was captured in a study of blood T cell repertoires in COVID-19 (dated by TCRdb to about 2020). Some background on the complete study: Collaborator samples came from the United States, Italy and Spain and covered acute and convalescent phases of COVID-19. The prospective study material was composed of cDNA or gDNA derived from T cells, B-cell-depleted T cells, or PBMCs. Deeply sampled blood TCRbeta repertoires from subjects exposed to, actively infected with, or recovered from COVID-19 were included in the dataset. The repertoires were released in a freely available public database meant as a resource for research on the immune response to SARS-CoV-2. The samples were drawn from the first 160 participants of the ongoing ImmuneRACE study and from 1,254 subjects provided by 6 global collaborators. A de-identified subject ID, COVID-19 status, age in years and sex were almost always included in the sample metadata. Where available, HLA class I and class II types were obtained from metadata supplied by the sample provider rather than from assay-based typing. The research as a whole found: Clinical and demographic metadata were provided uncurated, with the amount varying by source and participant.

Collaborating institutions collected whole blood in K2EDTA tubes following their own protocols. For TCRbeta analysis, collaborators shipped samples in one of three forms: frozen whole blood, isolated PBMCs, or DNA extracted from either of those sample types. V loses 1 base of germline sequence and J loses 8 bases, and the interval between the two ends is 14 bases. The CDR3 runs 15 residues from the cysteine to the phenylalanine. The retained sequence is limited to the CDR3, 45 bases, with the frame set at the first base. CDR1 and CDR2 are drawn from the germline V gene (reference sequence): SEHNR, FQNEAQ. A note on this clone: The antigen it binds to is not known. Within one base of it there is no much larger clone, and no base qualities were kept.

TCRbeta CDR3 regions were amplified from genomic DNA by means of the immunoSEQ Assay, a bias-controlled multiplex PCR. Concerning the study's data processing: Nucleated cell counts per sample were estimated from amplification of reference gene primers within the assay. To quantify the absolute abundance of each unique TCRbeta CDR3 rearrangement, sequence reads were collapsed and filtered. For each sample, productive Simpson clonality was calculated by taking the square root of Simpson's diversity index across productive rearrangements. Held by TCRdb, this immuneACCESS table contains in-frame sequences only and omits some clones. Under half of the omission traces to an unresolved V gene where checked; the cause of the rest is unknown. V, J and clone size derive from that table, while D and trimming were established from the DNA sequence. Present in this sample are hundreds of thousands of clones, 70% to 85% of which were seen just once. In total, the top ten clones hold approximately 1.9% of the sample.

The TCR sequence derives from an elderly woman with acute or convalescent COVID-19. The sample was peripheral blood. The rearrangement joined TRBV7-9 to TRBJ1-4; confidence is insufficient to name the D gene. The CDR3 region has the sequence CASSLEVQSSEKLFF. The DNA reads as follows: TGTGCCAGCAGCTTAGAAGTACAGTCAAGCGAAAAACTGTTTTTT.